These T cell receptor beta chains were read from a single sample in a study of metastatic and nonmetastatic thyroid tumors. TCRdb reanalyzed the PCR reads via MiXCR. The sample gives roughly 13,000 clones, roughly 28% of which show up once; 12% is in the top ten. Sequenced sample: tumor tissue. The origin of the receptors is a female donor with papillary thyroid cancer or a benign thyroid nodule (not recorded which). Some clones in this sample may be carry-over from other donors' samples. Each CDR3 is given with its conserved first and last residue. The D gene is left open where the match is weak. Only part of the rows carry a size: once, few, many, or a class if the clone is expanded.

j_call v_call d_call clone_size cdr3_aa cdr3_nt
TRBJ2-1 TRBV20-1 TRBD1 NA CSASGQGTYNEQFF TGCAGTGCCTCTGGACAGGGAACCTACAATGAGCAGTTCTTC
TRBJ2-7 TRBV11-1 NA NA CASSGPPGAGRAYEQYF TGTGCCAGCAGCGGACCCCCGGGAGCCGGAAGGGCCTACGAGCAGTACTTC
TRBJ2-4 TRBV28 TRBD2 many CASSLKLAGAAKNIQYF TGTGCCAGCAGTTTAAAGCTAGCGGGGGCAGCCAAAAACATTCAGTACTTC
TRBJ1-5 TRBV19 TRBD1 NA CASSLAGGRGNQPQHF TGTGCCAGTAGTTTAGCAGGGGGCAGGGGCAATCAGCCCCAGCATTTT
TRBJ1-4 TRBV20-1 TRBD1 many CSAWDRGDEKLFF TGCAGTGCTTGGGACAGGGGGGATGAAAAACTGTTTTTT
TRBJ1-1 TRBV29-1 NA NA CSVVRQMNTEAFF TGCAGCGTTGTCCGCCAAATGAACACTGAAGCTTTCTTT
TRBJ2-7 TRBV11-2 NA NA CASSRLGGSLDEQYF TGTGCCAGCAGCCGCCTAGGGGGGAGTTTGGACGAGCAGTACTTC
TRBJ2-7 TRBV10-2 NA few CASREGFQSGQYF TGCGCCAGCAGAGAAGGATTCCAATCTGGGCAGTACTTC
TRBJ2-1 TRBV27 NA medium-sized CASSRGGTSYNEQFF TGTGCCAGCAGTCGGGGCGGGACCTCCTACAATGAGCAGTTCTTC
TRBJ2-7 TRBV9 NA NA CASSVEWGYEQYF TGTGCCAGCAGCGTAGAGTGGGGCTACGAGCAGTACTTC
TRBJ2-7 TRBV3-1 NA NA CASSHGDNPYEQYF TGTGCCAGCAGCCACGGAGACAACCCCTACGAGCAGTACTTC
TRBJ2-7 TRBV27 NA few CASSNTGTLRGEQYF TGTGCCAGCAGCAATACCGGGACTCTACGTGGCGAGCAGTACTTC
TRBJ2-7 TRBV20-1 NA NA CSAIRGDYYEQYF TGCAGTGCTATTCGGGGAGATTACTACGAGCAGTACTTC
TRBJ2-7 TRBV20-1 TRBD2 NA CSAISGEPYEQYF TGCAGTGCCATAAGCGGGGAACCCTACGAGCAGTACTTC
TRBJ1-3 TRBV20-1 NA medium-sized CSARDMRAGNTIYF TGCAGTGCTAGAGATATGAGAGCTGGAAACACCATATATTTT
TRBJ1-4 TRBV5-4 NA NA CASSMTNEKLFF TGTGCCAGCAGCATGACTAATGAAAAACTGTTTTTT
TRBJ1-5 TRBV6-1 TRBD1 few CANIKARGILGNQPQHF TGTGCCAACATCAAGGCCAGGGGGATTTTGGGCAATCAGCCCCAGCATTTT
TRBJ2-7 TRBV4-1 NA NA CASSQDWQGIMDEQYF TGCGCCAGCAGCCAAGATTGGCAGGGAATTATGGACGAGCAGTACTTC
TRBJ2-1 TRBV20-1 NA many CSARDTLRGPNEQFF TGCAGTGCTAGAGATACCCTGCGCGGACCTAATGAGCAGTTCTTC
TRBJ2-5 TRBV6-1 NA NA CASSEDHKETQYF TGTGCCAGCAGTGAGGATCACAAAGAGACCCAGTACTTC
TRBJ2-7 TRBV6-1 NA NA CASSVTTVIVYEHYF TGTGCCAGCAGTGTAACTACAGTGATTGTCTACGAGCATTACTTC
TRBJ2-3 TRBV3-1 TRBD2 many CASSQDFRRGYTDTQYF TGTGCCAGCAGCCAAGATTTCCGGCGGGGGTACACAGATACGCAGTATTTT
TRBJ2-1 TRBV5-4 NA NA CASSPVVWGDEQFF TGTGCCAGCAGCCCGGTGGTGTGGGGCGATGAGCAGTTCTTC